This T cell receptor beta chain is from a study of cytomegalovirus exposure and HLA in healthy donors (dated by TCRdb to the late 2010s). General notes on the study: According to a later analysis, one platform produced both the roughly 110 validation repertoires and the 666 repertoires of the first cohort. The study aimed to test whether signatures of past pathogen exposure could be identified by cataloging public T cell receptors. A separate validation cohort of 90 to 150 different subjects was used in addition to the roughly 700-subject first cohort. To predict cytomegalovirus infection status, the study combined high-throughput TCR immunosequencing, statistical association of individual TCRs with disease status, and machine learning.

The research as a whole found: While some public TCRs were present in many individuals, most TCR sequences turned up only very rarely across donors. A few of the identified cytomegalovirus-associated TCR beta chains were confirmed in vitro to be specific for cytomegalovirus antigens. Subsequent analysis determined that TCRs grouped into clusters in the first cohort also showed a tendency toward co-occurrence across the roughly 120 validation repertoires, and about 94% of cluster scores exceeded 0. A later analysis lacked HLA typing for the validation cohort, so it scored co-occurrence in that cohort across all 110 or so repertoires. The authors suggested that the approach could potentially be extended to other disease states and immunological phenotypes. In both the original and validation cohorts, the classifier was reported to diagnose cytomegalovirus status with high specificity and sensitivity. The study listed 150 to 200 TCR beta chains as associated with cytomegalovirus.

The library was generated by the immunoSEQ multiplex PCR assay. Turning to the authors' computational methods: A statistical classification framework was developed to diagnose cytomegalovirus status using the catalog of TCR beta chain sequences. As stored in TCRdb, this immuneACCESS dataset retains in-frame rearrangements with V and J assigned. A fraction of the clones does not appear; measured against another copy, unresolved V genes explain less than half of the discrepancy, and the remainder lacks a known reason. V, J and clone size reflect that table, while D and trimming were determined from the DNA. This sample holds about 160,000 clones; 95% to 96% were observed only once. Roughly 1% of the sample belongs to the ten largest clones. CDR1 and CDR2 were assigned from the germline V gene as SGHRS and YFSETQ. V is cut back by 0 bases and J by 3 bases, with 11 bases in the junction unmatched. The CDR3 spans 17 residues, from the cysteine through the phenylalanine. Only the CDR3 region is kept as DNA, spanning 51 bases read in frame from base 1.

The donors belonged to the validation cohort of 120 subjects, which was separate from the roughly 670-subject first cohort. Remarks on this clone: This receptor's antigen is unknown. Base qualities are not recorded, but no much larger clone differs from it by a single base.

The sequenced sample was PBMCs. This sequence uses TRBV5-1 and TRBJ2-7; 8 bases in the junction line up with TRBD1. This receptor was taken from a woman in her late teens or twenties in good health and CMV-seronegative. The nucleotides are TGCGCCAGCAGCTTGGACATTACTTTAGGACAGGGCTACGAGCAGTACTTC. Translated, it reads CASSLDITLGQGYEQYF.